This paragraph covers one T cell receptor (beta chain) sequence. The antigen it recognizes is unknown. No much larger clonotype is one base removed from it; base qualities were not supplied. The data originate from a study of Ad26.COV2.S vaccination and SARS-CoV-2 variants (dated by TCRdb to the early 2020s). About the full investigation: Vaccine-arm donors came from COV1001, a multicentre, randomized, double-blind, placebo-controlled phase I-IIa trial of Ad26.COV2.S in healthy adults. Ad26.COV2.S was given intramuscularly at 5x10^10 or 1x10^11 viral particles, as a single shot or as two shots 56 days apart. TCRbeta repertoire sequencing was used to assess the specificity and breadth of SARS-CoV-2-reactive T cell receptors after Ad26.COV2.S vaccination. The TCR-sequenced set comprised about 32 samples: some 20 Ad26.COV2.S vaccine recipients, 5 placebo recipients and 8 SARS-CoV-2 convalescent individuals. Trial participants were randomized into five groups of five: low-dose or high-dose Ad26.COV2.S given once or twice, or placebo on both occasions. Investigators did not know the trial group allocation while performing experiments and assessing outcomes. Here is what the overall study found, with its caveats: The authors noted that the TCR breadth and depth analyses may have underestimated total T cell responses. Comparing responses between vaccine doses or regimens was not something the study was powered to do. Comparable non-spike TCR breadth was observed between vaccine and placebo recipients, consistent with only spike being contained in the vaccine. After vaccination, spike-specific CD8+ and CD4+ T cell responses were reported to show substantial breadth. Spike-specific TCR breadth was higher in Ad26.COV2.S recipients than in placebo recipients (P = 0.0014).

V is pared back by 9 bases and J by 4 bases, with 10 bases lying between the germline termini. Including the terminal cysteine and phenylalanine, the CDR3 comprises 13 residues. Only CDR3 DNA remains: 39 bases, in frame from the first base. The treatment or condition label corresponds to: 19 received Ad26.COV2.S at low or high dose, single or two shots; about 5 received placebo; per-sample allocation not given. For vaccine and placebo recipients, repertoires were sequenced using samples collected on day 63 after the first injection. Cohort 1b enrolled about two dozen adults aged 18-55 years at a single site in Boston, USA, between 29 July and 7 August 2020. Ad26.COV2.S consisted of a replication-incompetent adenovirus type 26 vector by which a prefusion-stabilized SARS-CoV-2 spike protein from the original Wuhan strain was expressed. The immunoSEQ Assay was used to sequence TCRbeta CDR3 regions. After extraction, genomic DNA underwent amplification by bias-controlled multiplex PCR, followed by high-throughput sequencing. The published analysis was carried out like this. To quantify the absolute abundance of every unique TCRbeta CDR3 region, sequences were collapsed and filtered. T cell fraction was estimated by normalization of TCRbeta template counts to usable DNA, with usable DNA being measured through amplification of reference genes present in all nucleated cells. Repertoire TCRs were annotated as SARS-CoV-2-specific when V gene, CDR3 amino acid sequence and J gene were exactly matched to a known reactive TCR set. The reference SARS-CoV-2 TCR set came from MIRA and was filtered for enrichment in COVID-19-positive ImmuneCODE repertoires, removing public or cross-reactive TCRs. Based on the MIRA antigens, annotated TCRs were further analysed at the level of specific ORF or position within ORF. Depth was the summed frequency of annotated unique rearrangements, while breadth was defined as annotated unique rearrangements over total unique productive rearrangements. Group comparisons of TCR breadth used two-sided Wilcoxon rank-sum tests. TCRdb's version of the immuneACCESS table is confined to in-frame rearrangements and falls short of the full clone set. An unresolved V gene accounts for under half of the shortfall where checked; the remainder is of unknown origin. For V, J and clone size, that table is used; D and trimming come from the DNA. The sample table lists hundreds of thousands of clones, about 90% of them with a count of one. The top ten constitute about 1.5% of the sample.

The sequenced sample was peripheral blood, obtained in a trial of Ad26.COV2.S vaccine versus placebo. The receptor chain draws on TRBV12-3 or TRBV12-4 and TRBJ2-6; the D gene is not confidently resolved. The clonotype comes from a person between 18 and 65 years old who received the Ad26.COV2.S COVID-19 vaccine or a placebo. The sequenced DNA is TGTGCCAGTCAAGGGTCAGGGGCCAACGTCCTGACTTTC. Translated, this is CASQGSGANVLTF.